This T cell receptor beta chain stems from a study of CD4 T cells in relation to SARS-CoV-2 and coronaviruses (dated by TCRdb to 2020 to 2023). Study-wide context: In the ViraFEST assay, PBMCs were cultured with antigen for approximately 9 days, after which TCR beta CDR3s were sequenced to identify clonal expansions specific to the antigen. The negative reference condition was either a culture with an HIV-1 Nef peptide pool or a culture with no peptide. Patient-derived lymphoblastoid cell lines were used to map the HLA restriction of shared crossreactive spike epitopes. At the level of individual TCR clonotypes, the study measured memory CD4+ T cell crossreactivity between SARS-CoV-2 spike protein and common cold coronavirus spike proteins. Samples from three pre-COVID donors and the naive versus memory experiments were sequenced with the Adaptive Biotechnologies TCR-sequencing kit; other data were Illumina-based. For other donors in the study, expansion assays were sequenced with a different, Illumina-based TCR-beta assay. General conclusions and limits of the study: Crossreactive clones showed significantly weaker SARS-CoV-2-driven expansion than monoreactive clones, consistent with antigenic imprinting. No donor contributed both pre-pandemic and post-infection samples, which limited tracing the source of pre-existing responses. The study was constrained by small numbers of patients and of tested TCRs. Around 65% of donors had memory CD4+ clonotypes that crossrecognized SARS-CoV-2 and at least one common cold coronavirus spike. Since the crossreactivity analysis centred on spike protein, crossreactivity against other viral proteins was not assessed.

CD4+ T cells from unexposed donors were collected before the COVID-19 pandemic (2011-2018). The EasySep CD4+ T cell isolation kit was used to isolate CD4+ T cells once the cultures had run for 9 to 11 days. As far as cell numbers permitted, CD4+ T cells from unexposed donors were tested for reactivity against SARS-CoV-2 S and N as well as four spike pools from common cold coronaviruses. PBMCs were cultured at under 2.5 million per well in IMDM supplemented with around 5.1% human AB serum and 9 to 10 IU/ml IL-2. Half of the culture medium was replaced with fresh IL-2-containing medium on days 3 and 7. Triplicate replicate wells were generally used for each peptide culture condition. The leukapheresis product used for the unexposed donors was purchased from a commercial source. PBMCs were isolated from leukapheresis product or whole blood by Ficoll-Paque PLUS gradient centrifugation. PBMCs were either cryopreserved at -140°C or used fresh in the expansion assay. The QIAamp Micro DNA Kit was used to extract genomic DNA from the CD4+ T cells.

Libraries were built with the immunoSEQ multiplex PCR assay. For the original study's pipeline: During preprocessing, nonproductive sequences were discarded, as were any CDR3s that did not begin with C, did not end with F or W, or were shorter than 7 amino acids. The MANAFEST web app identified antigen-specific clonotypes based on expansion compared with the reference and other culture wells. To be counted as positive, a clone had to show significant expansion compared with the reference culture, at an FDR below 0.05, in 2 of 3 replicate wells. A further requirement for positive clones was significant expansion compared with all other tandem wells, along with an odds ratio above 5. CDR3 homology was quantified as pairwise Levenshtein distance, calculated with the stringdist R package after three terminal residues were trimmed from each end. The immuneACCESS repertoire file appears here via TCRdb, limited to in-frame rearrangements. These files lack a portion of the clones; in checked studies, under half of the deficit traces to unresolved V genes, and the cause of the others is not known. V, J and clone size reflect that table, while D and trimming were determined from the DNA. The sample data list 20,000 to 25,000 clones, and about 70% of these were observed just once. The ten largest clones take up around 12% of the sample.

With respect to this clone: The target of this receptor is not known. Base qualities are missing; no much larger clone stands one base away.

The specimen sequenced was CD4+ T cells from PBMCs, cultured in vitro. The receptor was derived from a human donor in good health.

The CDR3 region reads CASSLDGGSGNTIYF. In nucleotides, the sequence is TGTGCCAGCAGTCTGGACGGGGGCTCTGGAAACACCATATATTTT. The chain was built from TRBV7-3 and TRBJ1-3, with a tentative D gene TRBD1 over 5 matching bases. The CDR3 starts with the cysteine, ends with the phenylalanine, and has 15 residues. The only DNA kept is the CDR3, 45 bases in frame from the first base. CDR1 SGHTA and CDR2 FQGTGA were looked up in the germline V gene. The trim is 6 bases for V and 0 bases for J, with a gap of 12 bases between the germline ends.